Detailed here is one TCR beta chain. Its specific antigen is unknown. Qualities for individual bases were not recorded, and no much larger clone is one base off. Using the deep immunoSEQ assay, TCR CDR3 regions were amplified from genomic DNA by multiplex PCR. Extracted genomic DNA from each cell subset was distributed evenly across all wells of several immunoSEQ 96-well plates, and each plate was treated as a replicate. For sorted subsets, approximately 200 ng of genomic DNA, equivalent to around 31,000 T cell genomes, went into each replicate PCR. Purified libraries were quantified with a Qubit 3.0 fluorometer, sized on a Bioanalyzer 2100, and re-quantified with the KAPA Library Quantification kit. Every immunoSEQ 96-well plate was sequenced on a dedicated single-read 150-cycle Illumina NextSeq 550 flow cell. Per the source publication's procedure: Because the immunoSEQ output included only junctional sequences and no quality scores, the filtering could not be the same as the filtering used for full-length reads. To assign V/J genes and CDR3, sequences were annotated against IMGT germline references using PyIR, a Python wrapper for IgBLAST v1.9. Reads with weak V/J assignments (E-value above 1e-6), missing CDR3, stop codons, out-of-frame junctions, or ambiguous translated residues were removed. V3J clonotypes were defined by identical inferred V gene, J gene, and CDR3 amino acid sequence. Percentage overlap between repertoires was computed as shared unique clonotypes divided by the size of the smaller repertoire. Richness of each repertoire was evaluated using RTK rarefaction, the Chao1 estimator, and Recon v2.1 estimates of unobserved clonotypes. OLGA was used to compute generation probabilities for all TCRbeta clonotypes that the gDNA method yielded from a handful of donors. As stored in TCRdb, this immuneACCESS dataset retains in-frame rearrangements with V and J assigned. A fraction of the clones does not appear; measured against another copy, unresolved V genes explain less than half of the discrepancy, and the remainder lacks a known reason. The V and J calls and clone size are taken from that table; D and trimming were inferred from the DNA. The sample includes about 2 million clones, with approximately 95% observed a single time. 1.1% of the sample goes to the ten largest clones.

For the CD8 naive samples, CD45RO-negative cells were positively selected for CCR7, yielding a CD45RA+CCR7+ population from which TemRA cells were excluded. The donors were healthy, HIV-negative adults with no recently reported acute infections or vaccinations. Every donor was a Caucasian adult residing in Nashville, Tennessee, USA. Blood was collected by leukapheresis, and PBMCs were isolated by Ficoll-Histopaque density gradient centrifugation and then cryopreserved in liquid nitrogen vapor phase. Analytical flow cytometry was used to check the purity and quantity of each magnetically sorted T cell population. Genomic DNA was isolated from every sorted fraction and measured by UV absorbance on a Nanodrop 2000c. The data belong to a study of shared clonotypes between healthy human individuals (dated by TCRdb to about 2020). About the investigation overall: A couple of women and a few men aged 18 to 49 years were included in the cohort. For each donor, CD4 naive and CD4 memory were each given three plates, CD8 naive was given two plates, and CD8 memory was given one plate. The study deeply sequenced blood TCR repertoires of 5 or 6 healthy adults to estimate repertoire size and the extent of clonotype sharing between individuals. Libraries were prepared and TCR repertoires were sequenced by different laboratories using diverse techniques, in order to increase sequencing depth and limit assay-specific biases. Leukapheresis yielded between about 0.85 and 9.5 billion PBMCs per donor.

Beyond this particular receptor, the publication reports: The small number of donors limited the genetic and exposure-history diversity represented. Sharing across a handful of donors was observed for about 5% of naive CD4, under 4% of naive CD8, about 2.5% of memory CD4, and around 0.44% of memory CD8 clonotypes. Higher generation probabilities were observed for clonotypes shared by all four sorted-subset donors than for non-shared clonotypes. Sampling was limited to blood, and TCR repertoires in tissue likely differ from TCR repertoires in blood. Naive subsets generally had larger estimated clonotype richness than memory subsets. Incomplete sequencing was indicated by rarefaction of sorted-subset datasets, despite the large sequencing depth. Based on pairwise subsampling, the degree of clonotype sharing among donors was expected to be affected by sequencing depth.

V gives up 0 bases and J gives up 10 bases, and the segment between their germline ends measures 11 bases. The germline V gene encodes CDR1 SGDLS and CDR2 YYNGEE. Including cysteine and phenylalanine, the CDR3 has 14 amino acids. Only the CDR3 region is kept as DNA, spanning 42 bases read in frame from base 1. Sequenced input: naive CD8+ T cells sorted from blood. The label giving this sample's cell subset or site can be read as: CD45RA+CCR7+. The TCR originated in a man in his late teens or twenties in good health. Rearrangement joined TRBV9 to TRBJ1-6; TRBD1 could be the D gene, as 5 bases match. The bases read TGTGCCAGCAGCGTAGGGGGGTCTGAGTCACCCCTCCACTTT. This codes for CASSVGGSESPLHF.